This T cell receptor beta chain was observed in a study of T cell responses to AZD1222 COVID-19 vaccine. Study observations and caveats: Nearly half of the spike-specific TCRs reportedly recognize variant regions that carry no mutations.

Data came from immunoSEQ multiplex PCR; TCRdb stores just in-frame clones and leaves some out. Seen here are some 180,000 clones, roughly 92% observed once, and the top ten hold 1.6%. The V end was cut by 3 bases, the J end by 11 bases, with 14 bases between. The CDR3 contains 14 residues. Looked up from germline, CDR1 is SEHNR and CDR2 is FQNEAQ (reference sequence). On this clone: No antigen is known for it.

The chain carries TRBV7-9 and TRBJ1-6, with a tentative D call TRBD1 (5 bases). This clonotype was sampled from an adult in good health. This material consisted of peripheral blood, taken on day 0 of AZD1222 vaccination. CDR3 residues: CASSLGPTKTPLHF. CDR3 in DNA: TGTGCCAGCAGCTTGGGACCCACGAAGACACCCCTCCACTTT.